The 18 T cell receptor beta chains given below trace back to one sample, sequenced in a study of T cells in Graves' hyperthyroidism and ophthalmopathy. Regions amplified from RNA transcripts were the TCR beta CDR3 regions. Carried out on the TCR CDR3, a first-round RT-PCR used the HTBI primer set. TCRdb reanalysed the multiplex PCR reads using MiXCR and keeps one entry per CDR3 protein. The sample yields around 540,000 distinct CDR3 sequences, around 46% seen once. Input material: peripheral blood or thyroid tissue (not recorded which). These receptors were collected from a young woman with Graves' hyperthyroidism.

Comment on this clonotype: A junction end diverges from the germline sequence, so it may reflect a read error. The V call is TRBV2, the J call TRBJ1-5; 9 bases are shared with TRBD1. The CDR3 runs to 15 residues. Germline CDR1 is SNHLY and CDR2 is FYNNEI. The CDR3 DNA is TGCGCCAGCAGCCAGAACAGGGGGCTAGGTCAGCCCCAGCATTTT. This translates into CASSQNRGLGQPQHF.

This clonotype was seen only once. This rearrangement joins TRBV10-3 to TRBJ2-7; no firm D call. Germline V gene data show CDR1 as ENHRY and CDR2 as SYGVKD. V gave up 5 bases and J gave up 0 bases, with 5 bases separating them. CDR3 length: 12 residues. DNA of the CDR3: TGTGCCATCAGTCTAAGCTCCTACGAGCAGTACTTC. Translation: CAISLSSYEQYF.

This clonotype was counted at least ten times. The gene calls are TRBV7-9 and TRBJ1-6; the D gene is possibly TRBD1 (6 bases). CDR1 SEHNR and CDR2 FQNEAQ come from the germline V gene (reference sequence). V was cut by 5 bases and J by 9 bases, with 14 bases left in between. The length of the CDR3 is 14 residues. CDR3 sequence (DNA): TGTGCCAGCAGCGGGAGGACAGACATTTCACCCCTCCACTTT. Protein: CASSGRTDISPLHF.

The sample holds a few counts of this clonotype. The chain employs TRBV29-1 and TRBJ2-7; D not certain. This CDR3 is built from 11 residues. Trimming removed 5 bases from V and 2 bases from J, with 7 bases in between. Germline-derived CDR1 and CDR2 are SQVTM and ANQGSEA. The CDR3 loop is CSVRGAYEQYF. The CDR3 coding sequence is TGCAGCGTTCGAGGCGCCTACGAGCAGTACTTC.

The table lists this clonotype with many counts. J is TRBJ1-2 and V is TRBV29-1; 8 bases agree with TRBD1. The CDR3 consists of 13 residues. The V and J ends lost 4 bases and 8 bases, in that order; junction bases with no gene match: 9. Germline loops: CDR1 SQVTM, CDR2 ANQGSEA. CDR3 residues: CSVVADRVEGYTF. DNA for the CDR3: TGCAGCGTTGTAGCGGACAGGGTGGAGGGCTACACCTTC.

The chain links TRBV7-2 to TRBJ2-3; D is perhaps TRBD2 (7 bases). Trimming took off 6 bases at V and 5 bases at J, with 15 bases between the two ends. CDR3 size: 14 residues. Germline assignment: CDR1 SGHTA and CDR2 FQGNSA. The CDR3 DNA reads TGTGCCAGCAGAGGTTGGGGGGGGCGAGATACGCAGTATTTT. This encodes CASRGWGGRDTQYF.

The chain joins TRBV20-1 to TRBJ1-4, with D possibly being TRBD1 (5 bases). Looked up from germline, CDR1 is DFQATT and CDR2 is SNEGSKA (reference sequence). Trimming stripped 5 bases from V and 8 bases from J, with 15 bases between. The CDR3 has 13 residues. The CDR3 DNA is TGCAGTGCTCAGCCGGGACCGGTGGAAAAACTGTTTTTT. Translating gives CSAQPGPVEKLFF.

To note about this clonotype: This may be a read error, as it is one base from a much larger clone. CDR3 DNA sequence: TGTGCCAGCAGCTTAGCGCTGGGAATAGCCTACCAAGAGACCCAGTACTTC. Its protein product is CASSLALGIAYQETQYF. The V call is TRBV7-2, the J call TRBJ2-5; D call uncertain. In germline, CDR1 is SGHTA, CDR2 FQGNSA. CDR3 size: 17 residues. The V and J ends lost 0 bases and 0 bases respectively, with 14 bases between them.

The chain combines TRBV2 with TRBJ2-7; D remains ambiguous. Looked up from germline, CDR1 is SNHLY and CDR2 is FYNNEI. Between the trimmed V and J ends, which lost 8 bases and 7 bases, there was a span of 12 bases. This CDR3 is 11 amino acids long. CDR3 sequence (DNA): TGTGCCAGCGGCGACCTCCTGGAGCAGTACTTC. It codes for CASGDLLEQYF.

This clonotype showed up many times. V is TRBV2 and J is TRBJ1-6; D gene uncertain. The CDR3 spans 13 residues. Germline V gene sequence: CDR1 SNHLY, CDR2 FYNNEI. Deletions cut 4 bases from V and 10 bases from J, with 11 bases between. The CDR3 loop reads CASSGWGGSPLHF. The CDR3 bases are TGTGCCAGCAGTGGCTGGGGAGGCTCACCCCTCCACTTT.

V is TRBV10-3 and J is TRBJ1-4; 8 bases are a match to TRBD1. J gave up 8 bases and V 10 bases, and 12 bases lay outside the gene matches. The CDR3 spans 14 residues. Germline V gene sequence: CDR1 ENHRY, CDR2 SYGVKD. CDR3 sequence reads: CATMTDRVREKLFF. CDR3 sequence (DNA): TGTGCCACTATGACGGACAGGGTCCGCGAAAAACTGTTTTTT.

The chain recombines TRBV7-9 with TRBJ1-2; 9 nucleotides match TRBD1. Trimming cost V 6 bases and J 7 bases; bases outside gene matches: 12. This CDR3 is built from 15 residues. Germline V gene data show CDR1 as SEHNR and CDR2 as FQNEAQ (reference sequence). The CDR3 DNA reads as TGTGCCAGCAGTTTAACCGGTAGGACAGGGGCTGGCTACACCTTC. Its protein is CASSLTGRTGAGYTF. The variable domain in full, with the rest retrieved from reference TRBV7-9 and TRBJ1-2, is DTGVSQNPRHKITKRGQNVTFRCDPISEHNRLYWYRQTLGQGPEFLTYFQNEAQLEKSRLLSDRFSAERPKGSFSTLEIQRTEQGDSAMYLCASSLTGRTGAGYTFGSGTRLTVV.

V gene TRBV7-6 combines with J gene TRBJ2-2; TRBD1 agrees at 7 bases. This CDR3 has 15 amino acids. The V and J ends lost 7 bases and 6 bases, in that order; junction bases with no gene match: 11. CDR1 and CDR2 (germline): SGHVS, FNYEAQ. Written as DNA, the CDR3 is TGTGCCAGCACCCTTTTCCGACAGGGCGCCGGGGAGCTGTTTTTT. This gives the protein CASTLFRQGAGELFF.

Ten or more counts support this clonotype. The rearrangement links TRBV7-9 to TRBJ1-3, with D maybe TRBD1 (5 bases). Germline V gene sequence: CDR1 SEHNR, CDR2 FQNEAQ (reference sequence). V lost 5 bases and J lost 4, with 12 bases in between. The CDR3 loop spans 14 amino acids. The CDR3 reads CASSGGLGGNTIYF. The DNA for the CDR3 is TGTGCCAGCAGCGGGGGACTTGGGGGAAACACCATATATTTT.

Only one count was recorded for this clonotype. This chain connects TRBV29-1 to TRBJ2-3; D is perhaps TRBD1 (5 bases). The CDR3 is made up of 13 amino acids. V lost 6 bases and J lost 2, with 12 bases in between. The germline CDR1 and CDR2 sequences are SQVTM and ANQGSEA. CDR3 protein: CSVGQGNTDTQYF. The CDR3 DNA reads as TGCAGCGTGGGGCAGGGAAACACAGATACGCAGTATTTT.

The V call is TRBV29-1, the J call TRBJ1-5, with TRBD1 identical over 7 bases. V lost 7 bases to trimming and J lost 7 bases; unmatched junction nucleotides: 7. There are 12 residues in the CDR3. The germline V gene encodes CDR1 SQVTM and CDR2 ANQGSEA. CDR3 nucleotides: TGCAGCGCAACCTCAGGGGGGCAGCCCCAGCATTTT. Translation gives CSATSGGQPQHF.

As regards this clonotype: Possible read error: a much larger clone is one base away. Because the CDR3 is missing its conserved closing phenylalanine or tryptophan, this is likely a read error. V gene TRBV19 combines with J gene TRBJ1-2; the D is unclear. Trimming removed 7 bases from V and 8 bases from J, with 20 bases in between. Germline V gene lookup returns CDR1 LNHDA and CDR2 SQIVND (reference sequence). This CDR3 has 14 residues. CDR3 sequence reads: CASTTQAQFDGYTS. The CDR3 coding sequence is TGTGCCAGTACCACCCAGGCACAGTTTGACGGCTACACCTCC.

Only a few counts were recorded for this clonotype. The CDR3 reads CSARADTEAFF. The CDR3 DNA follows: TGCAGTGCTAGAGCAGACACTGAAGCTTTCTTT. V and J are TRBV20-1 and TRBJ1-1; D unclear. Trimming took off 1 base at V and 3 bases at J, with 3 bases between the two ends. In germline, CDR1 is DFQATT, CDR2 SNEGSKA (reference sequence). The CDR3 is 11 amino acids.